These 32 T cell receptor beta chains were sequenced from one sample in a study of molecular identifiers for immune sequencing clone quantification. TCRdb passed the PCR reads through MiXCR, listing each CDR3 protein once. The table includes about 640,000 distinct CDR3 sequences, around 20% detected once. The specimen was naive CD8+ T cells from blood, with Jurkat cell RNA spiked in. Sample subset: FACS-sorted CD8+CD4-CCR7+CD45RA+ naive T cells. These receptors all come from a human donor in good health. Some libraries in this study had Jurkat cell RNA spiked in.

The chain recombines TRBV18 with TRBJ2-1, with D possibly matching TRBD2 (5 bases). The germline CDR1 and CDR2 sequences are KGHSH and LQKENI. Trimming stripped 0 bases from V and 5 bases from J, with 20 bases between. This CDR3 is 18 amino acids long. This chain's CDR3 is CASSPPVLGSGFDNEQFF. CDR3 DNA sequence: TGTGCCAGCTCACCACCTGTACTTGGCTCGGGGTTCGACAATGAGCAGTTCTTC.

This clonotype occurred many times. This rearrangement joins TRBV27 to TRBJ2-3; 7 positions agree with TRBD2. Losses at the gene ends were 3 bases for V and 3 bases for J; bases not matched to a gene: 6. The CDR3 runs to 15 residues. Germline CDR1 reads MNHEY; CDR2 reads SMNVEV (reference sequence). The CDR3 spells CASSFVLARTDTQYF. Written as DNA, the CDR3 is TGTGCCAGCAGTTTCGTACTAGCGAGGACAGATACGCAGTATTTT.

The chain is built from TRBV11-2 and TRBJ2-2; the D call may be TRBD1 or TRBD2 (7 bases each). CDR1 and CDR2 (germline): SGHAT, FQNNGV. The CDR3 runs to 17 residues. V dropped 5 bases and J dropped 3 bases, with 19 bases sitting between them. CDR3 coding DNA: TGTGCCAGCAGCGCCGTACCCAGGGGGGGAGACACCGGGGAGCTGTTTTTT. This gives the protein CASSAVPRGGDTGELFF.

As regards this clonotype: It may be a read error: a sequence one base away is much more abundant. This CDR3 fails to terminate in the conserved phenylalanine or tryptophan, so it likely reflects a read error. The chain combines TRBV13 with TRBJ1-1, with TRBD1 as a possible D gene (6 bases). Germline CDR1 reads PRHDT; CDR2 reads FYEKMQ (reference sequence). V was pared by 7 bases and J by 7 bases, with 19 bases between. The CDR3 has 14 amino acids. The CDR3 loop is CASTEGTQGSEAFL. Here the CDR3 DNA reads TGTGCCAGCACCGAGGGGACACAGGGAAGTGAAGCTTTCCTT.

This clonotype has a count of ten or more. The CDR3 coding sequence is TGCGCCAGCAGTGAGTGGGACAGGGGGAATTTGGAAAAACTGTTTTTT. This codes for CASSEWDRGNLEKLFF. J is TRBJ1-4 and V is TRBV10-2; 11 bases match TRBD1. The V gene's germline CDR1 is WSHSY and CDR2 SAAADI. The CDR3 has 16 residues. Losses at the gene ends were 1 base for V and 8 bases for J; bases not matched to a gene: 6.

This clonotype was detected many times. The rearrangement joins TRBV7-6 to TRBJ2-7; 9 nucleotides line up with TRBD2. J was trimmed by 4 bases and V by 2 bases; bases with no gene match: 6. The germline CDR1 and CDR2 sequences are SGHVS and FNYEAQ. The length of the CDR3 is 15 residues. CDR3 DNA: TGTGCCAGCAGCTTATTTGCTAGCGGGGTTTACGAGCAGTACTTC. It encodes CASSLFASGVYEQYF. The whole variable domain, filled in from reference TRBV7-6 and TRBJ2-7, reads GAGVSQSPRYKVTKRGQDVALRCDPISGHVSLYWYRQALGQGPEFLTYFNYEAQQDKSGLPNDRFSAERPEGSISTLTIQRTEQRDSAMYRCASSLFASGVYEQYFGPGTRLTVT.

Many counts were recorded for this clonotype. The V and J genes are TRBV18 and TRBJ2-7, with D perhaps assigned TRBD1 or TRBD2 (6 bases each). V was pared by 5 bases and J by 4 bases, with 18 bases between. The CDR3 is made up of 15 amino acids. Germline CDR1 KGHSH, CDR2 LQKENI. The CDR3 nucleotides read TGTGCCAGCTCATCGGGCTCGGGGGCTGCTTACGAGCAGTACTTC. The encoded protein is CASSSGSGAAYEQYF.

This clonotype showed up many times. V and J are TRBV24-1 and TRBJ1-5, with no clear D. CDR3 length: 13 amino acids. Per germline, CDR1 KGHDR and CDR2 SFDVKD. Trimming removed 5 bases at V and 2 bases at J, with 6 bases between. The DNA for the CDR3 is TGTGCCACCAGTGCTGGCCGCAATCAGCCCCAGCATTTT. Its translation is CATSAGRNQPQHF.

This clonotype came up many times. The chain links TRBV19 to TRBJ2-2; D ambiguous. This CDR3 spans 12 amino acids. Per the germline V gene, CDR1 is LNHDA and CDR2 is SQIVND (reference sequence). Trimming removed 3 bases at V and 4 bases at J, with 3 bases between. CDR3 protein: CASSIFTGELFF. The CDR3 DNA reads TGTGCCAGTAGTATTTTCACCGGGGAGCTGTTTTTT.

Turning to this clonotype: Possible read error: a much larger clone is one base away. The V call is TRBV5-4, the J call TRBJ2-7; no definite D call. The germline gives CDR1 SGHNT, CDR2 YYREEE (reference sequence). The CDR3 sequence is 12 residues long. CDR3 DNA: TGTGCCAGCACCTTGTTTGGCTACGAGCAGTACTTC. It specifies CASTLFGYEQYF.

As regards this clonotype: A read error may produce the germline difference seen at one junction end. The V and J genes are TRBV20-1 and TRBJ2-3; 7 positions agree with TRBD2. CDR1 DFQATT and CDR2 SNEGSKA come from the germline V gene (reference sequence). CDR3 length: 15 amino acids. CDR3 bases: TGCAGTGCTAGAGGGGACCGGGGGGTTGGGGATACGCGGTATTTT. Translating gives CSARGDRGVGDTRYF.

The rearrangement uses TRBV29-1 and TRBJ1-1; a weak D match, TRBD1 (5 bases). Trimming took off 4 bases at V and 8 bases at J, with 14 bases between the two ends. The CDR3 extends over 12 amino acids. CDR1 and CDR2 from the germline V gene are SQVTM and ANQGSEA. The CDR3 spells CSVVKGRYEAFF. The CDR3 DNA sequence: TGCAGCGTTGTTAAGGGGCGGTACGAAGCTTTCTTT.

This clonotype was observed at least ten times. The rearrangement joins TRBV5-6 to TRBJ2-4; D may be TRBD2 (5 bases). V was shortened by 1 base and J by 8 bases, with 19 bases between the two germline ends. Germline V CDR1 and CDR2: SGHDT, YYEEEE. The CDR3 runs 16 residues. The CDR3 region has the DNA TGTGCCAGCAGCTTGTCCCCCCCGGCTAGCCAAGACATTCAGTACTTC. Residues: CASSLSPPASQDIQYF.

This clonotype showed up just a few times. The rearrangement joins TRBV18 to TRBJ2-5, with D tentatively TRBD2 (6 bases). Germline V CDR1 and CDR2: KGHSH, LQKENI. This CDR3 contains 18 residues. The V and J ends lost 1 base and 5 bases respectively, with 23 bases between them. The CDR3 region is CASSPLPGSGGPEETQYF. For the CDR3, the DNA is TGTGCCAGCTCACCACTCCCTGGATCAGGAGGGCCAGAGGAGACCCAGTACTTC.

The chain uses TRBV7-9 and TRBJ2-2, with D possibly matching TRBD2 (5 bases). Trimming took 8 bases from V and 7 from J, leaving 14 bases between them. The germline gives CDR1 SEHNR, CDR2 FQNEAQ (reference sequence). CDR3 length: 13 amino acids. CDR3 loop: CASPLREYGELFF. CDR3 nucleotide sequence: TGTGCCAGCCCCCTAAGGGAGTACGGGGAGCTGTTTTTT.

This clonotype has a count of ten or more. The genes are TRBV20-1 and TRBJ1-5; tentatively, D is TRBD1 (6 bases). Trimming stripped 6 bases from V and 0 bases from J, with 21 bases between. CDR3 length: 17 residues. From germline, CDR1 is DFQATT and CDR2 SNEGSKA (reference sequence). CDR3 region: CSAAFTGTQNSNQPQHF. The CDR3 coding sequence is TGCAGTGCCGCTTTCACCGGGACACAAAATAGCAATCAGCCCCAGCATTTT.

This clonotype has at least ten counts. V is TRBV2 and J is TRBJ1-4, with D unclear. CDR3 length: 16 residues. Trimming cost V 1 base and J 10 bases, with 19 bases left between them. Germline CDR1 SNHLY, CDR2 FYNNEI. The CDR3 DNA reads TGTGCCAGCAGTGAAGTGGTCCCAGTAATGAACGGAAAACTGTTTTTT. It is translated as CASSEVVPVMNGKLFF.

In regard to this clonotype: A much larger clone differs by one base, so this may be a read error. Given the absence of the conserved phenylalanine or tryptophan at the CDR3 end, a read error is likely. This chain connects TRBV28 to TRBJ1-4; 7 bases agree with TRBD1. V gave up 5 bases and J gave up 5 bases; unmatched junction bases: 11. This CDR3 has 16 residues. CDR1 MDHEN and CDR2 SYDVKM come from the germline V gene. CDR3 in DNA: TGTGCCAGCAGTCTTCTATTTGTCAGGGGGAATGAAAAACTGTTTTCT. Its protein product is CASSLLFVRGNEKLFS.

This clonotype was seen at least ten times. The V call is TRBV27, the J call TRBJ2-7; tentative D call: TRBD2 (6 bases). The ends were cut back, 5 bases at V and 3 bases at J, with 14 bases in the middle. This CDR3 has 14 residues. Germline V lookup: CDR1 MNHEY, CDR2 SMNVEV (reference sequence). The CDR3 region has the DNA TGTGCCAGCAGTGCAACGGGACTGTACTACGAGCAGTACTTC. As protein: CASSATGLYYEQYF.

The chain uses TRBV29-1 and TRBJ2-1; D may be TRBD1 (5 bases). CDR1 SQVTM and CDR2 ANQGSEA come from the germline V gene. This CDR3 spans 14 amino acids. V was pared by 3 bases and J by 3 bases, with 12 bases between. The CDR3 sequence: CSVDKGVSYNEQFF. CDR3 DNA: TGCAGCGTTGATAAAGGGGTTAGCTACAATGAGCAGTTCTTC.

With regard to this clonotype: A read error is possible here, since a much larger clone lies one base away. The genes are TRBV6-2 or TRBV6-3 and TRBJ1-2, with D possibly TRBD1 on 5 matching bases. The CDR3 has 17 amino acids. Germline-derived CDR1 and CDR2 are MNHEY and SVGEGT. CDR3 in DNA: TGTGCCAGCAGTTACTCGTCCCTAAGAATGACAGAGGATGGCTACGCCTTC. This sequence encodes CASSYSSLRMTEDGYAF.

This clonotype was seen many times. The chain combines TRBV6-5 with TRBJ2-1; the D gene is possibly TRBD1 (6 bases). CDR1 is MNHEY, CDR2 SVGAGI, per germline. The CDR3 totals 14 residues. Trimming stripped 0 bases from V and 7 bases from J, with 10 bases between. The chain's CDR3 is CASSYSGALNEQFF. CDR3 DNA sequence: TGTGCCAGCAGTTACTCGGGGGCGCTTAATGAGCAGTTCTTC.

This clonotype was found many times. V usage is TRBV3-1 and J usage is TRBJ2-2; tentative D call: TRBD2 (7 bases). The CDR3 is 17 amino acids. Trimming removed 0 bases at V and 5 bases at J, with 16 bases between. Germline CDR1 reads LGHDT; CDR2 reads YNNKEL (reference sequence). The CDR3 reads CASSQERGGDTTGELFF. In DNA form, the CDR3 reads TGTGCCAGCAGCCAAGAACGAGGGGGGGATACGACCGGGGAGCTGTTTTTT.

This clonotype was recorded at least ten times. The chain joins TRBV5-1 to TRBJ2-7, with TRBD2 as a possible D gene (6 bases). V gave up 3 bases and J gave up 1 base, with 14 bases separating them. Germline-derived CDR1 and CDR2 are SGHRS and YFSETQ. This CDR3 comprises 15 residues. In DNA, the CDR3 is TGCGCCAGCAGCTCGGGGACTTCTCCATCCTACGAGCAGTACTTC. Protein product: CASSSGTSPSYEQYF.

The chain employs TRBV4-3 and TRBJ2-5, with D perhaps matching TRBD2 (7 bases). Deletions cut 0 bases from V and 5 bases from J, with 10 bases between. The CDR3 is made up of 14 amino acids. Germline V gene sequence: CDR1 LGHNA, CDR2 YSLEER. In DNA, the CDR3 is TGCGCCAGCAGCCAAGATGGGAGGGGGGAGACCCAGTACTTC. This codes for CASSQDGRGETQYF.

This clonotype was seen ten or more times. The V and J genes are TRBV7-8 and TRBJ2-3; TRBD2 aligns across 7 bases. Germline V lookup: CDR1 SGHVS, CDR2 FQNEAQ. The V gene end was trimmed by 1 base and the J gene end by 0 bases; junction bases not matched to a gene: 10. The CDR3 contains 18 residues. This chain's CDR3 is CASSLVQQRGISTDTQYF. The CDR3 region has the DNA TGTGCCAGCAGCTTAGTTCAGCAGCGGGGAATCAGCACAGATACGCAGTATTTT.

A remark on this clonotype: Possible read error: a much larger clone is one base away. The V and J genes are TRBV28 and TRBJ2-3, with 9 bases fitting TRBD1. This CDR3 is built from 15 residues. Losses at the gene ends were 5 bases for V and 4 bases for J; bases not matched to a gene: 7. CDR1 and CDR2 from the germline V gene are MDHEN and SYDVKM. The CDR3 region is CASSHRGPGADTQYF. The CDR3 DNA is TGTGCCAGCAGTCACAGGGGGCCTGGGGCAGATACGCAGTATTTT.

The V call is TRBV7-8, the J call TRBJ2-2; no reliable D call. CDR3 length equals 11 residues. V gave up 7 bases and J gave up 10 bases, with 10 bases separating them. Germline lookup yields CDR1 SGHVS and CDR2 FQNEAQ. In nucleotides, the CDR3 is TGTGCCAGCATCGTGGGGTTGGAGCTGTTTTTT. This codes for CASIVGLELFF.

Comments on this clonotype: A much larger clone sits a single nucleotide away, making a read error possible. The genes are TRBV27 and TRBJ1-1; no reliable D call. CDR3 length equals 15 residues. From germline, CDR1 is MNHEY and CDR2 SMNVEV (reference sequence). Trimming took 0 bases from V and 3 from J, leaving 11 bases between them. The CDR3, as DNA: TGTGCCAGCAGTTTATCGTATGGAATGGACACTGAAGCTTTCTTT. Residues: CASSLSYGMDTEAFF.

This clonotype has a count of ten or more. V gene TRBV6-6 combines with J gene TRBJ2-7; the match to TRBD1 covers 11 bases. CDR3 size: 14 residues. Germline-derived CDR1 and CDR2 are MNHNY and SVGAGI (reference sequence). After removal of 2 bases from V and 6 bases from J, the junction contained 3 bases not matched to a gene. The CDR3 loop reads CASSYRGTGGEQYF. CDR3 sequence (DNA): TGTGCCAGCAGTTACCGAGGGACAGGGGGCGAGCAGTACTTC.

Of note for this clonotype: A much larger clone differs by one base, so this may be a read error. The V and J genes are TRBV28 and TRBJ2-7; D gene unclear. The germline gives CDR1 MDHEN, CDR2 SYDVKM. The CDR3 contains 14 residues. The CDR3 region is CGSSLVNTAYEQYF. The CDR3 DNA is TGTGGCAGCAGTTTGGTCAACACAGCCTACGAGCAGTACTTC. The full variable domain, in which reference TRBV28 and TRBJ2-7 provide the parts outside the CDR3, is DVKVTQSSRYLVKRTGEKVFLECVQDMDHENMFWYRQDPGLGLRLIYFSYDVKMKEKGDIPEGYSVSREKKERFSLILESASTNQTSMYLCGSSLVNTAYEQYFGPGTRLTVT.

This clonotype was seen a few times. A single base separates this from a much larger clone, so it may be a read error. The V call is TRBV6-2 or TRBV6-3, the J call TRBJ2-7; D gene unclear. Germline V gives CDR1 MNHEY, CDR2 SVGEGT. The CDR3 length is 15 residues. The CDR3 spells CARSYSVGPTYEQYF. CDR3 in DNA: TGTGCCCGCAGTTACTCGGTCGGCCCCACCTACGAGCAGTACTTC.